This TCR beta chain was recorded in a study of Graves' ophthalmopathy and Graves' hyperthyroidism. The authors amplified TCR beta CDR3 regions, and they did so from RNA transcripts for repertoire sequencing. Second-round multiplex PCR came after first-round RT-PCR with HTBI primers. One entry per CDR3 protein, called by TCRdb with MiXCR from the multiplex PCR reads. This sample has about 370,000 distinct CDR3 sequences, with about a sixth found just once. Many counts were recorded for this clonotype. The CDR3 has 18 amino acids. The germline V gene has CDR1 LGHNA and CDR2 YNFKEQ. The V gene lost 5 bases and the J gene lost 4 bases, with 21 bases spanning the gap.

The specimen was peripheral blood. V usage is TRBV4-2 and J usage is TRBJ2-6, with a weak D call TRBD1 (6 bases). This TCR derives from an adult woman with stable Graves' hyperthyroidism. The CDR3 DNA is TGTGCCAGCAGCACCCGGGACACGCTCTCTGTGGGGGCCAACGTCCTGACTTTC. Amino acid sequence: CASSTRDTLSVGANVLTF.